This entry lists 17 T cell receptor beta chains sequenced from one sample in a study of CD8 T cells in Susac syndrome. It was with random hexamers that roughly 0.5 to 1 ug RNA was reverse transcribed. TCRdb analysed the immunoSEQ multiplex PCR reads with MiXCR anew, one entry per CDR3 protein. The sample comprises more than 150,000 distinct CDR3 sequences, around 95% of which are singletons, and over 0.12% rests with the top ten. Specimen: CD8+ T cells from PBMCs. All receptors come from a human donor with multiple sclerosis.

V is TRBV7-3 and J is TRBJ2-5; TRBD2 aligns across 8 bases. Germline trimming cut 1 base from V and 3 bases from J; bases unmatched to any gene: 16. Germline V gives CDR1 SGHTA, CDR2 FQGTGA. The CDR3 loop spans 19 amino acids. This chain's CDR3 is CASSLKVRPAVLAEETQYF. Here the CDR3 DNA reads TGTGCCAGCAGCTTAAAGGTCCGGCCGGCAGTACTAGCGGAAGAGACCCAGTACTTC.

This clonotype appeared a few times. The rearrangement joins TRBV5-6 to TRBJ1-5; TRBD1 might be the D (5 bases). V gave up 0 bases and J gave up 0 bases, with 7 bases separating them. CDR3 size: 15 residues. Germline loops: CDR1 SGHDT, CDR2 YYEEEE. The CDR3 region is CASSLVGDSNQPQHF. In nucleotides, the CDR3 is TGTGCCAGCAGCTTGGTGGGGGATAGCAATCAGCCCCAGCATTTT.

The chain is built from TRBV5-4 and TRBJ2-5, with 8 bases matching TRBD2. J was trimmed by 7 bases and V by 2 bases; bases with no gene match: 10. Germline assignment: CDR1 SGHNT and CDR2 YYREEE (reference sequence). The CDR3 is made up of 15 amino acids. CDR3 DNA: TGTGCCAGCAGCTTCGGGGGGGGTGAGCCCTCGACCCAGTACTTC. Protein: CASSFGGGEPSTQYF.

The chain uses TRBV4-1 and TRBJ2-7; the D is unclear. CDR1 is MGHRA, CDR2 YSYEKL, per germline. The CDR3 has 15 residues. Trimming cost V 4 bases and J 4 bases, with 17 bases left between them. The DNA for the CDR3 is TGCGCCAGCAGCCTACGTAAGGGCTATGCTTACGAGCAGTACTTC. It translates to CASSLRKGYAYEQYF.

This clonotype was observed a single time. V usage is TRBV29-1 and J usage is TRBJ1-1; maybe TRBD1 (5 bases). Germline V gene sequence: CDR1 SQVTM, CDR2 ANQGSEA. Trimming took off 5 bases at V and 8 bases at J, with 12 bases between the two ends. The CDR3 has 11 amino acids. This CDR3 is CSVFQGGEAFF. Here the CDR3 DNA reads TGCAGCGTTTTCCAGGGAGGGGAAGCTTTCTTT.

The V and J genes are TRBV15 and TRBJ1-2; a weak D match, TRBD1 (5 bases). Germline CDR1 and CDR2: LNHNV and YYDKDF (reference sequence). CDR3 size: 15 residues. V lost 4 bases, J lost 2 bases, and 14 bases lay in between. The CDR3 DNA sequence: TGTGCCACCAGCAACGACAGTCGCAGGAACTATGGCTACACCTTC. It encodes CATSNDSRRNYGYTF.

CDR3 region: CASSWTLSKDTQYF. The CDR3 DNA follows: TGTGCCAGCAGCTGGACCCTATCGAAAGATACGCAGTATTTT. V and J are TRBV7-9 and TRBJ2-3; D remains ambiguous. V was trimmed by 4 bases and J by 5 bases, leaving 13 bases between them. The CDR3 contains 14 residues. Germline V gene data show CDR1 as SEHNR and CDR2 as FQNEAQ (reference sequence).

The V and J genes are TRBV11-1 and TRBJ2-6; D call uncertain. The CDR3 covers 16 residues. V lost 1 base, J lost 0 bases, and 7 bases lay in between. CDR1 and CDR2 from the germline V gene are SGHAT and FQDESV (reference sequence). The CDR3 sequence: CASSLVALSGANVLTF. The DNA of the CDR3 is TGTGCCAGCAGCTTAGTTGCGCTCTCTGGGGCCAACGTCCTGACTTTC.

The rearrangement joins TRBV11-2 to TRBJ2-1, with 8 bases aligning to TRBD1. Germline loops: CDR1 SGHAT, CDR2 FQNNGV. There are 13 residues in the CDR3. The ends lost 5 bases at V and 8 bases at J; junction bases unmatched: 5. The CDR3 sequence: CASSTGQADEQFF. In nucleotides, the CDR3 is TGTGCCAGCAGCACGGGACAGGCCGATGAGCAGTTCTTC.

V is TRBV2 and J is TRBJ2-1, with D possibly matching TRBD2 (6 bases). Germline V CDR1 and CDR2: SNHLY, FYNNEI. This CDR3 is 13 amino acids long. Trimming stripped 2 bases from V and 10 bases from J, with 12 bases between. The CDR3: CASSEIGAGEQFF. In DNA form, the CDR3 reads TGTGCCAGCAGTGAAATCGGGGCGGGGGAGCAGTTCTTC.

V usage is TRBV29-1 and J usage is TRBJ1-5, with a weak D call TRBD1 (6 bases). Germline assignment: CDR1 SQVTM and CDR2 ANQGSEA. V was clipped by 4 bases and J by 2 bases, with 12 bases between them. This CDR3 comprises 14 residues. The CDR3 reads CSVVSGAGNQPQHF. For the CDR3, the DNA is TGCAGCGTTGTATCAGGGGCCGGCAATCAGCCCCAGCATTTT.

V and J are TRBV2 and TRBJ2-7, with no clear D. V shed 2 bases and J shed 3 bases, with 5 bases lying between them. From germline, CDR1 is SNHLY and CDR2 FYNNEI. The CDR3 has 12 residues. CDR3 region: CASSEKVYEQYF. Here the CDR3 DNA reads TGTGCCAGCAGTGAAAAGGTCTACGAGCAGTACTTC.

The rearrangement links TRBV29-1 to TRBJ2-5; the match to TRBD2 covers 9 bases. Germline V gene lookup returns CDR1 SQVTM and CDR2 ANQGSEA. V lost 1 base to trimming and J lost 4 bases; unmatched junction nucleotides: 7. The CDR3 loop spans 15 amino acids. The CDR3 spells CSVEVGRGGRETQYF. The CDR3 bases are TGCAGCGTTGAAGTAGGGCGGGGGGGCCGAGAGACCCAGTACTTC.

The CDR3 DNA reads TGTGCCAGCAGCTTAGTGTACGATGAGCAGTTCTTC. Amino acids: CASSLVYDEQFF. The rearrangement joins TRBV7-9 to TRBJ2-1; D is unclear. The V gene's germline CDR1 is SEHNR and CDR2 FQNEAQ (reference sequence). With 1 base removed from V and 8 bases from J, the gap between germline ends came to 6 bases. The CDR3 spans 12 residues.

V usage is TRBV24-1 and J usage is TRBJ2-1; D perhaps matches TRBD2 (7 bases). The germline V gene has CDR1 KGHDR and CDR2 SFDVKD. This CDR3 is 20 amino acids long. V lost 2 bases to trimming and J lost 5 bases, with 27 bases between them. In nucleotides, the CDR3 is TGTGCCACCAGTGATTCCCCGGAACGGGGGGCCGCCTTCCATCACAATGAGCAGTTCTTC. Its protein is CATSDSPERGAAFHHNEQFF.

The rearrangement uses TRBV30 and TRBJ1-6, with a tentative D call TRBD1 (6 bases). Germline CDR1 and CDR2: GTSNPN and SVGIG (reference sequence). The V and J ends lost 2 bases and 0 bases respectively, with 11 bases between them. The CDR3 is 16 amino acids. The CDR3 region has the DNA TGTGCCTGGAGTTCAGGGGCGAGCTCCTATAATTCACCCCTCCACTTT. Its protein is CAWSSGASSYNSPLHF.

The CDR3 DNA is TGTGCCAGCAGCTTAGTAGCCCGGCGCGAGGATACGCAGTATTTT. Its translation is CASSLVARREDTQYF. The genes are TRBV11-2 and TRBJ2-3; no firm D call. In germline, CDR1 is SGHAT, CDR2 FQNNGV. The CDR3 is 15 amino acids. V was clipped by 1 base and J by 6 bases, with 14 bases between them.